The source of this TCR beta chain is a study of blood T cell repertoires in COVID-19 (TCRdb year 2020). About the study as a whole: The collaborator samples originated in the United States, Italy and Spain and spanned the acute and convalescent phases of COVID-19. The material from the prospective study consisted of cDNA or gDNA derived from T cells, B-cell-depleted T cells, or PBMCs. The dataset comprised deeply sampled blood TCRbeta repertoires from subjects exposed to, actively infected with, or recovered from COVID-19. The repertoires were released in a freely available public database intended as a resource for research on the immune response to SARS-CoV-2. Samples came from the ongoing ImmuneRACE study (first 160 participants) plus 1,254 subjects from 6 global collaborators. Nearly every sample came with metadata listing a de-identified subject ID, COVID-19 status, age in years and sex. Where available, HLA class I and class II types were taken from metadata supplied by the sample provider and were not determined by assay-based typing. The research as a whole found: Clinical and demographic metadata were provided uncurated, with the amount varying by source and participant.

Each collaborating institution followed its own protocols to collect whole blood in K2EDTA tubes. For TCRbeta analysis, collaborators shipped samples in one of three forms: frozen whole blood, isolated PBMCs, or DNA extracted from either of those sample types. This clone was seen only a few times. No cognate antigen has been identified for it. It has no much larger one-base neighbor in the sample; base qualities were not kept. The germline V and J ends show losses of 1 base and 4 bases respectively, and no gene match explains 9 bases of the junction. CDR1 and CDR2 (LGHNA, YSLEER) derive from the germline V gene. The CDR3 spans 17 residues, from the cysteine through the phenylalanine. Only CDR3 DNA is held: 51 bases, read in frame from base 1. TCRbeta CDR3 regions were amplified from genomic DNA by means of the immunoSEQ Assay, a bias-controlled multiplex PCR. The paper's processing steps were these. Within the assay, amplification of reference gene primers was used to estimate how many nucleated cells each sample contained. To quantify the absolute abundance of each unique TCRbeta CDR3 rearrangement, sequence reads were collapsed and filtered. For each sample, productive Simpson clonality was calculated as the square root of Simpson's diversity index over productive rearrangements. TCRdb re-hosts the immuneACCESS table, in-frame sequences only. Its copies lack some clones; in the studies checked, an unresolved V gene accounts for under half of them, and the cause for the rest is not known. The V and J calls and clone size are taken from that table; D and trimming were inferred from the DNA. This sample has 200,000 or so clones in its table, and about nine tenths of those were observed once. The ten largest clones capture roughly 0.78% of the sample.

Sequencing input: peripheral blood. The TCR originated in a woman aged 65 to 85 with acute or convalescent COVID-19. The chain is encoded by TRBV4-3 joined to TRBJ2-3; a stretch of 9 junction bases matches TRBD2. In nucleotides, the sequence is TGCGCCAGCAGCCAAGGTATCCCACTAGCGGGTGCAGATACGCAGTATTTT. Translated, this gives CASSQGIPLAGADTQYF.